One and the same sample provided the 16 T cell receptor beta chains below, sequenced in a study of blood T cells in healthy people across ages. Through a sample-barcoded 5' primer and a J-beta primer mix, a second PCR was run for roughly 7 to 11 cycles. TCRdb ran MiXCR on the 5' RACE reads and lists one entry per CDR3 protein. Of approximately 600,000 distinct CDR3 sequences detected, under 70% appear once; the ten largest clones hold over 30%. Sequenced material: blood. The receptors shown here come from a man in his fifties or sixties in good health.

As concerns this clonotype: This sequence may be a read error, since a much larger clone differs from it by one base. J is TRBJ2-1 and V is TRBV7-6, with TRBD2 matching over 7 bases. V was pared by 5 bases and J by 3 bases, with 4 bases of the junction left unmatched. The CDR3 sequence is 14 residues long. CDR1 and CDR2 from the germline V gene are SGHVS and FNYEAQ. The CDR3 nucleotides are TGTGCCAGCAGCGCCAGCGGGGACTACAATGAGCAGTTCTTC. It specifies CASSASGDYNEQFF.

The chain joins TRBV28 to TRBJ1-2; maybe TRBD1 (5 bases). From germline, CDR1 is MDHEN and CDR2 SYDVKM. The CDR3 runs to 13 residues. V lost 7 bases to trimming and J lost 4 bases, with 13 bases between them. In DNA form, the CDR3 reads TGTGCCAGCACCCAGGCCGGGGCCTATGGCTACACCTTC. Its translation: CASTQAGAYGYTF.

The chain joins TRBV6-5 to TRBJ1-6, with 8 bases that match TRBD1. The CDR3 extends over 16 amino acids. After removal of 2 bases from V and 11 bases from J, the junction contained 11 bases not matched to a gene. Germline CDR1 reads MNHEY; CDR2 reads SVGAGI. The CDR3 here is CASSYRPRDRITPLHF. The CDR3 region has the DNA TGTGCCAGCAGTTACAGGCCCCGGGACAGGATCACACCCCTCCACTTT.

In regard to this clonotype: A read error may be the cause here, since a much bigger clone is one base away. The V call is TRBV20-1, the J call TRBJ2-7; tentative D call: TRBD2 (5 bases). The V end lost 5 bases, the J end lost 2 bases, and 19 bases lay between the germline ends. The CDR3 is 15 amino acids. Germline-derived CDR1 and CDR2 are DFQATT and SNEGSKA (reference sequence). CDR3: CSAGPADSPAYEQYF. CDR3 DNA: TGCAGTGCTGGTCCTGCGGACTCACCTGCCTACGAGCAGTACTTC.

This clonotype was observed once. Sequence at one end of the junction differs from germline and may be a read error. The chain is built from TRBV29-1 and TRBJ2-7; a possible D gene is TRBD2 (5 bases). CDR1 is SQVTM and CDR2 is ANQGSEA in the germline V gene. The CDR3 has 12 residues. As DNA, the CDR3 is TGCAGCGTTGGGGTCAGAAGGGAGACCCAGTGCTTC. Its translation is CSVGVRRETQCF.

This clonotype was recorded only once. The rearrangement uses TRBV12-3 or TRBV12-4 and TRBJ1-2; 7 bases agree with TRBD1. V was pared by 6 bases and J by 5 bases, with 9 bases of the junction left unmatched. This CDR3 is built from 14 residues. CDR3: CASRSRGTVYGYTF. CDR3 bases: TGTGCCAGCAGATCTCGGGGGACAGTTTATGGCTACACCTTC.

As concerns this clonotype: A much bigger clone sits one base away, suggesting this may be a read error. The gene calls are TRBV2 and TRBJ1-2, with TRBD1 matching over 7 bases. Germline lookup yields CDR1 SNHLY and CDR2 FYNNEI. The CDR3 is made up of 15 amino acids. This CDR3 reads CASTGAGTVSIGCTF. The CDR3 nucleotides read TGTGCCAGCACCGGCGCGGGGACAGTAAGCATTGGCTGCACCTTC.

This clonotype was counted a single time. The CDR3 spells CASSTRQGVFNEQFF. The CDR3 bases are TGTGCCAGCAGCACCCGACAGGGGGTTTTCAATGAGCAGTTCTTC. The rearrangement links TRBV7-2 to TRBJ2-1, with 9 bases identical to TRBD1. Trimming took 5 bases from V and 6 from J; bases not matched to a gene: 8. Germline-derived CDR1 and CDR2 are SGHTA and FQGNSA. This CDR3 comprises 15 residues.

This chain connects TRBV4-1 to TRBJ2-7; no firm D call. CDR3 size: 15 residues. V lost 4 bases, J lost 1 base, and 14 bases lay in between. Germline assignment: CDR1 MGHRA and CDR2 YSYEKL. The CDR3 nucleotides are TGCGCCAGCAGCCCAGGTCCTACACTTTCCTACGAGCAGTACTTC. Encoded protein: CASSPGPTLSYEQYF.

The rearrangement links TRBV6-6 to TRBJ2-7; TRBD1 matches at 7 bases. The CDR3 has 12 amino acids. V was clipped by 6 bases and J by 9 bases; unmatched bases: 8. CDR1 is MNHNY and CDR2 is SVGAGI in the germline V gene (reference sequence). This CDR3 is CASSDGTVRQYF. The CDR3 region has the DNA TGTGCCAGCAGCGACGGGACAGTAAGGCAGTACTTC.

The sample holds one count of this clonotype. The V gene is TRBV12-3 or TRBV12-4, the J gene TRBJ2-3; 7 bases are a match to TRBD2. The CDR3 runs 14 residues. J was trimmed by 9 bases and V by 5 bases; bases with no gene match: 11. The CDR3: CASSTSVSGGTQYF. In DNA, the CDR3 is TGTGCCAGCAGTACTAGCGTTTCCGGTGGGACGCAGTATTTT.

The rearrangement joins TRBV12-3 or TRBV12-4 to TRBJ2-4, with D unclear. V was pared by 6 bases and J by 8 bases, with 11 bases between. The CDR3 is 12 amino acids. The CDR3 here is CASSLTDDIQYF. CDR3 bases: TGTGCCAGCAGCCTGACTGATGACATTCAGTACTTC.

This clonotype was seen a single time. An end of the junction differs from the germline gene, which may be a read error. This chain uses TRBV6-2 or TRBV6-3 with TRBJ1-2; D is possibly TRBD1 (5 bases). The CDR3 sequence is 12 residues long. Per germline, CDR1 MNHEY and CDR2 SVGEGT. CDR3 amino acids: CASSNSRGGYTF. CDR3 nucleotide sequence: TGTGCCAGCAGTAACTCCCGGGGGGGCTACACCTTC.

The chain is built from TRBV29-1 and TRBJ2-3; 7 bases agree with TRBD2. The CDR3 length is 18 residues. The junction had 16 bases not matched to a gene; V was cut back by 2 bases and J by 2 bases. Looked up from germline, CDR1 is SQVTM and CDR2 is ANQGSEA. CDR3 residues: CSVEKQRNWGGNTDTQYF. In DNA form, the CDR3 reads TGCAGCGTTGAAAAGCAACGGAATTGGGGGGGAAACACAGATACGCAGTATTTT.

V and J are TRBV20-1 and TRBJ2-6; D is uncertain. Deletions cut 1 base from V and 0 bases from J, with 10 bases between. This CDR3 contains 16 residues. The germline V gene encodes CDR1 DFQATT and CDR2 SNEGSKA (reference sequence). Written as DNA, the CDR3 is TGCAGTGCTAGAGGCGACCCCAGCTCTGGGGCCAACGTCCTGACTTTC. Its translation is CSARGDPSSGANVLTF.

This rearrangement joins TRBV27 to TRBJ2-7; 9 bases are shared with TRBD1. The length of the CDR3 is 13 residues. From germline, CDR1 is MNHEY and CDR2 SMNVEV (reference sequence). V trimming: 7 bases; J trimming: 3 bases; junction bases outside the gene matches: 4. In nucleotides, the CDR3 is TGTGCCAGCATCGGGACAGGGATCTACGAGCAGTACTTC. Amino acids: CASIGTGIYEQYF.